This section outlines one TCR beta chain sequence together with its context. Seattle's cohort entered during active infection and was followed longitudinally. CDR3 length equals 16 residues. In germline, CDR1 is LGHDT, CDR2 YNNKEL (reference sequence). With 0 bases removed from V and 1 base from J, the gap between germline ends came to 11 bases. In the authors' workflow: The assay estimated nucleated cells by amplifying reference gene primers. Repertoires were generated with immunoSEQ multiplex PCR, while TCRdb's copy carries only in-frame clones and drops some. V and J calls and clone size are copied from that table; D and trimming were computed from the DNA. Of 160,000 or so clones listed, roughly 85% are singletons. This sample stems from a study of blood T cell repertoires in COVID-19. Study-wide background: Whether acute or convalescent, the COVID-19 samples came from the United States, Italy and Spain. T cells, B-cell-depleted T cells, or PBMCs provided the cDNA or gDNA that served as material.

Input material: peripheral blood. This clonotype was obtained from a woman aged 45-65 years with COVID-19, enrolled during active disease. The chain has TRBV3-1 (or the pseudogene TRBV3-2) and TRBJ2-3; D might be TRBD2 (5 bases). CDR3 nucleotide sequence: TGTGCCAGCAGCCAAGATCCCCTAGCAGGCACAGATACGCAGTATTTT. As protein: CASSQDPLAGTDTQYF.